Below are 32 T cell receptor beta chains sequenced from a single sample in a study of blood T cell repertoires in COVID-19. This table comes from immunoSEQ multiplex PCR, and its TCRdb copy is limited to in-frame clones, with some not included. The table records some 66,000 clones, about 75% of them present only once. Sequenced input: peripheral blood. The receptors were sampled from a woman older than 75 with acute or convalescent COVID-19.

The rearrangement uses TRBV7-6 and TRBJ1-1; no clear D gene. CDR3 length: 15 residues. V lost 4 bases, J lost 2 bases, and 14 bases lay in between. CDR1 and CDR2 from the germline V gene are SGHVS and FNYEAQ. The CDR3 region has the DNA TGTGCCAGCAGCTCCCCCGCGGGGTTCAACACTGAAGCTTTCTTT. Protein: CASSSPAGFNTEAFF.

The J gene is TRBJ1-5, the V gene TRBV28, with a tentative D call TRBD1 (6 bases). Per germline, CDR1 MDHEN and CDR2 SYDVKM. There are 15 residues in the CDR3. With 7 bases removed from V and 1 base from J, the gap between germline ends came to 14 bases. CDR3 nucleotides: TGTGCCAGCATCCCAGGGGCCGCGAGCAATCAGCCCCAGCATTTT. Protein: CASIPGAASNQPQHF.

The J gene is TRBJ2-1, the V gene TRBV9; D might be TRBD2 (5 bases). Germline V gene sequence: CDR1 SGDLS, CDR2 YYNGEE. The V gene lost 0 bases and the J gene lost 3 bases, with 7 bases spanning the gap. The CDR3 totals 14 residues. CDR3: CASSVGTSYNEQFF. The DNA of the CDR3 is TGTGCCAGCAGCGTAGGAACTAGCTACAATGAGCAGTTCTTC.

The rearrangement uses TRBV18 and TRBJ1-5; D is unresolved. CDR1 and CDR2 (germline): KGHSH, LQKENI. Trimming took 6 bases from V and 7 from J, leaving 13 bases between them. The CDR3 consists of 13 residues. CDR3 sequence reads: CASSPGSEQPQHF. CDR3 DNA: TGTGCCAGCTCGCCGGGGTCTGAACAGCCCCAGCATTTT.

The rearrangement uses TRBV4-2 and TRBJ1-2; weak D call: TRBD1 (6 bases). Per the germline V gene, CDR1 is LGHNA and CDR2 is YNFKEQ. The ends were cut back, 0 bases at V and 0 bases at J, with 11 bases in the middle. The CDR3 contains 16 residues. Here the CDR3 reads CASSQDWQGTNYGYTF. CDR3 in DNA: TGTGCCAGCAGCCAAGATTGGCAGGGGACTAACTATGGCTACACCTTC.

The chain is built from TRBV12-3 or TRBV12-4 and TRBJ1-1; D remains unclear. The CDR3 has 12 amino acids. The V and J ends lost 3 bases and 3 bases respectively, with 5 bases between them. This CDR3 is CASSFSYTEAFF. The CDR3 region has the DNA TGTGCCAGCAGTTTTTCCTACACTGAAGCTTTCTTT.

This chain uses TRBV7-9 with TRBJ2-3; 10 nucleotides match TRBD2. Per germline, CDR1 SEHNR and CDR2 FQNEAQ (reference sequence). The CDR3 is 15 residues long. Trimming at V came to 2 bases and at J to 4 bases, leaving 3 bases not matched to a gene. This CDR3 is CASSLLAGVADTQYF. DNA of the CDR3: TGTGCCAGCAGCTTACTAGCGGGAGTGGCAGATACGCAGTATTTT.

This chain links TRBV28 with TRBJ2-7; 8 bases are shared with TRBD1. The CDR3 length is 15 residues. Germline V gene sequence: CDR1 MDHEN, CDR2 SYDVKM. The J segment lost 3 bases and the V segment lost 5 bases, leaving 9 bases of the junction unmatched. In DNA form, the CDR3 reads TGTGCCAGCAGTGGACAGGGTTGGTCGGTCTACGAGCAGTACTTC. Translation gives CASSGQGWSVYEQYF. The whole variable domain, filled in from reference TRBV28 and TRBJ2-7, reads DVKVTQSSRYLVKRTGEKVFLECVQDMDHENMFWYRQDPGLGLRLIYFSYDVKMKEKGDIPEGYSVSREKKERFSLILESASTNQTSMYLCASSGQGWSVYEQYFGPGTRLTVT.

The J gene is TRBJ1-6, the V gene TRBV6-1; a possible D gene is TRBD1 (5 bases). Germline assignment: CDR1 MNHNS and CDR2 SASEGT. The CDR3 is made up of 18 amino acids. Trimming removed 2 bases from V and 6 bases from J, with 20 bases in between. CDR3 coding DNA: TGTGCCAGCAGTGAACTCCTTGACAGTCGGGCTTCTAATTCACCCCTCCACTTT. Its translation: CASSELLDSRASNSPLHF.

This clone was counted many times. This chain links TRBV28 with TRBJ2-7; no firm D call. This CDR3 spans 15 amino acids. The ends were cut back, 4 bases at V and 1 base at J, with 14 bases in the middle. In germline, CDR1 is MDHEN, CDR2 SYDVKM. In nucleotides, the CDR3 is TGTGCCAGCAGTTCTCTATTCAGGCAATCCTACGAGCAGTACTTC. Translating it yields CASSSLFRQSYEQYF.

This chain joins TRBV5-4 and TRBJ2-5, with TRBD2 as a possible D gene (5 bases). V shed 5 bases and J shed 2 bases, with 7 bases lying between them. The CDR3 totals 12 residues. Germline CDR1 and CDR2: SGHNT and YYREEE (reference sequence). CDR3 loop: CASSTSQETQYF. DNA of the CDR3: TGTGCCAGCAGTACTAGTCAAGAGACCCAGTACTTC. The variable domain in full, with the rest retrieved from reference TRBV5-4 and TRBJ2-5, is ETGVTQSPTHLIKTRGQQVTLRCSSQSGHNTVSWYQQALGQGPQFIFQYYREEENGRGNFPPRFSGLQFPNYSSELNVNALELDDSALYLCASSTSQETQYFGPGTRLLVL.

The DNA for the CDR3 is TGTGCCAGCAGCTCACAGGGCAATCAGCCCCAGCATTTT. Translated, it gives CASSSQGNQPQHF. The V call is TRBV7-9, the J call TRBJ1-5, with TRBD1 as a possible D gene (5 bases). Trimming took 4 bases from V and 2 from J, leaving 6 bases between them. Germline assignment: CDR1 SEHNR and CDR2 FQNEAQ (reference sequence). The CDR3 runs to 13 residues.

Turning to this clone: Sequence at one end of the junction differs from germline and may be a read error. The V gene is TRBV12-3 or TRBV12-4, the J gene TRBJ2-7; D uncertain. The CDR3 spans 11 residues. The CDR3: CASSFGFQMSF. CDR3 coding DNA: TGTGCCAGCAGTTTCGGGTTCCAGATGAGCTTC.

The chain combines TRBV7-3 with TRBJ2-1, with D perhaps matching TRBD1 (6 bases). Germline V gives CDR1 SGHTA, CDR2 FQGTGA. V was clipped by 8 bases and J by 7 bases, with 15 bases between them. The CDR3 consists of 13 residues. CDR3 protein: CASGDKGVNEQFF. CDR3 DNA: TGTGCCAGCGGGGATAAGGGGGTTAATGAGCAGTTCTTC. Full variable domain (remainder filled in from reference TRBV7-3 and TRBJ2-1): GAGVSQTPSNKVTEKGKYVELRCDPISGHTALYWYRQSLGQGPEFLIYFQGTGAADDSGLPNDRFFAVRPEGSVSTLKIQRTERGDSAVYLCASGDKGVNEQFFGPGTRLTVL.

The CDR3 coding sequence is TGTGCCAGCAGCGTGGACCTAAGAGGGGGGACCCAGTACTTC. This translates into CASSVDLRGGTQYF. V gene TRBV9 combines with J gene TRBJ2-5, with D perhaps TRBD1 (6 bases). Germline assignment: CDR1 SGDLS and CDR2 YYNGEE. There are 14 residues in the CDR3. V lost 2 bases to trimming and J lost 7 bases, with 15 bases between them.

The chain links TRBV6-5 to TRBJ1-1; D gene uncertain. Germline CDR1 reads MNHEY; CDR2 reads SVGAGI. The germline V and J ends were trimmed by 6 bases and 8 bases, with 16 bases remaining between them. The CDR3 has 13 residues. The CDR3 DNA reads TGTGCCAGCAGGAAAATAGGCCGGGAAGAAGCTTTCTTT. Its translation: CASRKIGREEAFF.

DNA of the CDR3: TGTGCCAGCAGCTTAAGGGCAGGGGGCGCGGGTGGGAACACTGAAGCTTTCTTT. It translates to CASSLRAGGAGGNTEAFF. The rearrangement joins TRBV7-6 to TRBJ1-1; 8 bases agree with TRBD1. This CDR3 region has 18 residues. J was trimmed by 1 base and V by 2 bases; bases with no gene match: 12. The germline gives CDR1 SGHVS, CDR2 FNYEAQ. Full variable domain (rest looked up from reference TRBV7-6 and TRBJ1-1): GAGVSQSPRYKVTKRGQDVALRCDPISGHVSLYWYRQALGQGPEFLTYFNYEAQQDKSGLPNDRFSAERPEGSISTLTIQRTEQRDSAMYRCASSLRAGGAGGNTEAFFGQGTRLTVV.

CDR3 DNA: TGCGCCAGCAGCGGGCCGGGACAGATCTATGGCTACACCTTC. Translating gives CASSGPGQIYGYTF. V gene TRBV4-1 combines with J gene TRBJ1-2; 7 bases line up with TRBD1. Trimming at V came to 5 bases and at J to 4 bases, leaving 7 bases not matched to a gene. The CDR3 has 14 amino acids. Germline values: CDR1 MGHRA, CDR2 YSYEKL.

The chain combines TRBV6-6 with TRBJ1-2, with D possibly matching TRBD1 (5 bases). Germline CDR1 reads MNHNY; CDR2 reads SVGAGI (reference sequence). The CDR3 runs to 18 residues. V dropped 5 bases and J dropped 7 bases, with 29 bases sitting between them. The DNA for the CDR3 is TGTGCCAGCAGTCATTCCCGAACGGCCGGGGGAAAGGAGGGTGGCTACACCTTC. Residues: CASSHSRTAGGKEGGYTF.

This clone was picked up one time. The V and J genes are TRBV9 and TRBJ2-3, with 7 nucleotides matching TRBD1. V lost 3 bases to trimming and J lost 2 bases; unmatched junction nucleotides: 3. The CDR3 totals 14 residues. CDR1 is SGDLS and CDR2 is YYNGEE in the germline V gene. The CDR3 nucleotides are TGTGCCAGCAGCGAGACAGGGTTCACAGATACGCAGTATTTT. Residues: CASSETGFTDTQYF.

This clone showed up just a few times. The chain links TRBV11-1 to TRBJ1-1; no clear D gene. Germline V gene data show CDR1 as SGHAT and CDR2 as FQDESV (reference sequence). The CDR3 consists of 13 residues. Trimming cost V 1 base and J 3 bases, with 6 bases left between them. DNA for the CDR3: TGTGCCAGCAGCTTAGTCGGGGACACTGAAGCTTTCTTT. Encoded protein: CASSLVGDTEAFF.

The genes are TRBV19 and TRBJ2-1, with 7 nucleotides matching TRBD2. Germline assignment: CDR1 LNHDA and CDR2 SQIVND (reference sequence). J lost 7 bases, V lost 5 bases, and 8 bases had no gene match. This CDR3 is built from 14 residues. The CDR3 region is CASSGFGGSNEQFF. The CDR3 DNA reads as TGTGCCAGTAGTGGTTTCGGCGGGAGTAATGAGCAGTTCTTC.

This rearrangement joins TRBV27 to TRBJ2-4, with 8 bases fitting TRBD1. The CDR3 runs to 14 residues. The V and J ends lost 3 bases and 7 bases, in that order; junction bases with no gene match: 5. CDR1 is MNHEY, CDR2 SMNVEV, per germline (reference sequence). The CDR3 loop reads CASSFRTGSNIQYF. The DNA for the CDR3 is TGTGCCAGCAGTTTTAGGACAGGGAGTAACATTCAGTACTTC.

The rearrangement joins TRBV6-2 or TRBV6-3 to TRBJ2-2; D perhaps matches TRBD2 (6 bases). V dropped 2 bases and J dropped 4 bases, with 11 bases sitting between them. Germline CDR1 and CDR2: MNHEY and SVGEGT. The CDR3 consists of 15 residues. The CDR3 loop is CASSYGGSGTGELFF. The DNA of the CDR3 is TGTGCCAGCAGTTACGGGGGGAGCGGCACCGGGGAGCTGTTTTTT.

The V and J genes are TRBV21-1 and TRBJ1-6; the table's D call, TRBD1, was not checked against the DNA. TRBV21-1 counts as a pseudogene. This CDR3 has 17 residues. For the CDR3, the DNA is TGTGCCAGCAGCTTACGCGGTAACAGGGGTTTGAATTCACCCCTCCACTTT. Protein sequence: CASSLRGNRGLNSPLHF.

Points on this clone: Other DNA sequences in the same sample also yield this CDR3. The chain links TRBV18 to TRBJ2-5; 10 bases agree with TRBD1. The CDR3 is made up of 15 amino acids. Unmatched junction bases numbered 5, after V lost 3 bases and J lost 4 bases. Germline lookup yields CDR1 KGHSH and CDR2 LQKENI. The CDR3 DNA follows: TGTGCCAGCTCACCCCGACAGGGGGCCCGAGAGACCCAGTACTTC. Residues: CASSPRQGARETQYF.

The chain employs TRBV4-2 and TRBJ1-2, with TRBD1 matching over 9 bases. There are 16 residues in the CDR3. Per the germline V gene, CDR1 is LGHNA and CDR2 is YNFKEQ. V gave up 4 bases and J gave up 4 bases; unmatched junction bases: 10. CDR3 bases: TGTGCCAGCAGCCCTCCACAGGGGGCAAGTGGCTATGGCTACACCTTC. Translating gives CASSPPQGASGYGYTF.

This chain links TRBV19 with TRBJ1-6; 7 bases match TRBD1. The V gene's germline CDR1 is LNHDA and CDR2 SQIVND (reference sequence). The junction had 10 bases not matched to a gene; V was cut back by 10 bases and J by 7 bases. This CDR3 is 14 amino acids long. Here the CDR3 DNA reads TGTGCCACCAAGTGGACAGGAGGGAATTCACCCCTCCACTTT. Protein sequence: CATKWTGGNSPLHF.

This clone was picked up a small number of times. This chain joins TRBV19 and TRBJ1-1; 8 bases are shared with TRBD1. J was trimmed by 4 bases and V by 4 bases; bases with no gene match: 5. CDR1 is LNHDA, CDR2 SQIVND, per germline (reference sequence). The length of the CDR3 is 14 residues. In nucleotides, the CDR3 is TGTGCCAGTAGTACCACCGGACAGGGCACTGAAGCTTTCTTT. Protein product: CASSTTGQGTEAFF.

The chain couples TRBV28 to TRBJ1-2, with TRBD1 as a possible D gene (6 bases). Germline CDR1 reads MDHEN; CDR2 reads SYDVKM. The CDR3 totals 13 residues. Trimming stripped 8 bases from V and 5 bases from J, with 15 bases between. The CDR3 nucleotides read TGTGCCAGCCATGGGGGCGCGAGGTATGGCTACACCTTC. Amino acids: CASHGGARYGYTF.

The table lists this clone with a few counts. The J gene is TRBJ2-2, the V gene TRBV6-6, with unresolved D. Trimming stripped 7 bases from V and 3 bases from J, with 9 bases between. Per the germline V gene, CDR1 is MNHNY and CDR2 is SVGAGI (reference sequence). The CDR3 has 13 amino acids. CDR3 sequence: CASTPRDTGELFF. For the CDR3, the DNA is TGTGCCAGCACCCCGAGAGACACCGGGGAGCTGTTTTTT.

J is TRBJ1-2 and V is TRBV10-3; D might be TRBD1 (6 bases). Per germline, CDR1 ENHRY and CDR2 SYGVKD. The CDR3 runs 13 residues. Trimming shortened V by 7 bases and J by 5 bases, and 14 bases separated the two germline ends. CDR3 loop: CAITQGPGYGYTF. CDR3 bases: TGTGCCATCACCCAGGGGCCGGGTTATGGCTACACCTTC.